The 5 T cell receptor beta chains in this list originate from one sample, sequenced in a study of blood T cells in healthy people across ages. Combining a sample-barcoded 5' primer with a J-beta primer mix, a second PCR ran for roughly 6 to 11 cycles. MiXCR was run by TCRdb on the 5' RACE reads, yielding one entry per CDR3 protein. The repertoire consists of more than 900,000 distinct CDR3 sequences, with roughly 29% occurring once and the leading ten covering 10% to 13%. These records were also assigned to another study, of T cells of mothers and their children.

Sequencing was performed on blood. These receptors all stem from a woman aged 40-49 years in good health.

Points on this clonotype: At one end the junction does not follow the germline gene, possibly because of a read error. The chain uses TRBV11-2 and TRBJ2-4; no definite D call. Gene TRBJ2-7 matches the end of the DNA better, so the J call may be wrong. This CDR3 contains 13 residues. Per germline, CDR1 SGHAT and CDR2 FQNNGV. CDR3 in DNA: TGTGTCAGCAGCTCGACATTATCCTGCGAGCAGTACTTC. It specifies CVSSSTLSCEQYF.

V and J are TRBV7-2 and TRBJ1-4; D call uncertain. Germline V lookup: CDR1 SGHTA, CDR2 FQGNSA. V gave up 1 base and J gave up 7 bases, with 7 bases separating them. There are 13 residues in the CDR3. The DNA for the CDR3 is TGTGCCAGCAGCTTAGGGATCTTTGAAAAACTGTTTTTT. Translation gives CASSLGIFEKLFF.

In its sample, this clonotype was seen once. This chain uses TRBV28 with TRBJ1-2; perhaps TRBD1 as D (6 bases). The CDR3 runs to 16 residues. CDR1 and CDR2 (germline): MDHEN, SYDVKM. V was trimmed by 5 bases and J by 1 base, leaving 17 bases between them. Here the CDR3 reads CASSTFSGTLNYGYTF. The CDR3 DNA reads as TGTGCCAGCAGTACTTTCTCTGGGACACTTAACTATGGCTACACCTTC.

This clonotype was observed a handful of times. The chain recombines TRBV5-6 with TRBJ1-2; weak D call: TRBD1 (6 bases). Trimming shortened V by 4 bases and J by 3 bases, and 16 bases separated the two germline ends. In germline, CDR1 is SGHDT, CDR2 YYEEEE. The CDR3 has 15 amino acids. CDR3 amino acids: CASSRGTRGDYGYTF. DNA of the CDR3: TGTGCCAGCAGCCGAGGGACCAGGGGAGACTATGGCTACACCTTC.

The V and J genes are TRBV7-2 and TRBJ1-2, with 10 bases identical to TRBD1. The CDR3 runs to 16 residues. V shed 2 bases, J shed 5 bases, and the junction held 8 bases outside the gene matches. Looked up from germline, CDR1 is SGHTA and CDR2 is FQGNSA. The chain's CDR3 is CASSLTDRGRSYGYTF. CDR3 DNA sequence: TGTGCCAGCAGCTTAACCGACAGGGGGCGCAGTTATGGCTACACCTTC.